This TCR beta chain is from a study of T-cell memory formation after mild COVID-19. TCRdb recomputed calls from the 5' RACE reads with MiXCR, one row per CDR3 protein. The sample shows 500,000 to 550,000 distinct CDR3 sequences, around 21% of them seen only once. CDR3 length equals 17 residues. Trimming shortened V by 0 bases and J by 6 bases, and 23 bases separated the two germline ends. Germline CDR1 DFQATT, CDR2 SNEGSKA (reference sequence). The receptor's source is an adult woman who had mild COVID-19 (a few samples of this study predate the infection). Cell type and time point are not known. V usage is TRBV20-1 and J usage is TRBJ1-2; D is perhaps TRBD1 (6 bases). The sample taken for sequencing was PBMCs or a T cell subset sorted from them (not recorded which). CDR3 sequence: CSARDIRQGTSPHGYTF. The CDR3 DNA sequence: TGCAGTGCTAGAGATATTCGCCAGGGGACATCCCCCCATGGCTACACCTTC.